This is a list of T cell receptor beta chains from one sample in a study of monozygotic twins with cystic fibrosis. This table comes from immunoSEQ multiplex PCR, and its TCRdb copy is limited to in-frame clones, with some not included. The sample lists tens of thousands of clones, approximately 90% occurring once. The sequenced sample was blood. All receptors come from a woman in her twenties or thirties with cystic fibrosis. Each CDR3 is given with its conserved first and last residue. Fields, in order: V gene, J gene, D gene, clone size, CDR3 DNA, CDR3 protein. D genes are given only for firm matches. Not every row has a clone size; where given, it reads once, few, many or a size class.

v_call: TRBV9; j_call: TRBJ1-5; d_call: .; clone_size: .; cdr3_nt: TGTGCCAGCAGCGTAAGTCCCGATAGCAATCAGCCCCAGCATTTT; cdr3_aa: CASSVSPDSNQPQHF
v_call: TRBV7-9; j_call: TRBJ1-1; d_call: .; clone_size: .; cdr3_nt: TGTGCCAGCAGCTTCACTACTCAAGCTTTCTTT; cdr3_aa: CASSFTTQAFF
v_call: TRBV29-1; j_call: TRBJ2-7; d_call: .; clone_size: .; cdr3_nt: TGCAGCGTTGGGATCGGGAGCCAAGGTCTCGAGCAGTACTTC; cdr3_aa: CSVGIGSQGLEQYF
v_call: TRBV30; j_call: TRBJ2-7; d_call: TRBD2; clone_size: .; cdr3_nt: TGTGCCTGGAGTGTCTTCCAGCGGGGGGCCTACGAGCAGTACTTC; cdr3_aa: CAWSVFQRGAYEQYF
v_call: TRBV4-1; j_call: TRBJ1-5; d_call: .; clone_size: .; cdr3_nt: TGCACCAGCAGCCGAAGTTTAAGTAGGAGCAATCAGCCCCAGCATTTT; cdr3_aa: CTSSRSLSRSNQPQHF
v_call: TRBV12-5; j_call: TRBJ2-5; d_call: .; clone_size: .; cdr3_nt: TGTGCTAGTGGTTTGGGAGGGATCACCGGGGCAGAGACCCAGTACTTC; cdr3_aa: CASGLGGITGAETQYF
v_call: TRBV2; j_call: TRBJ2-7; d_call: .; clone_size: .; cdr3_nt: TGTGCCAGCAGCGGACAGCGGAATACCTACGAGCAGTACTTC; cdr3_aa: CASSGQRNTYEQYF
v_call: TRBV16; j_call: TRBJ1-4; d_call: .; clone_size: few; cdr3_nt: TGTGCCAGCAGCCAGAGGACAGTTGCAACTAATGAAAAACTGTTTTTT; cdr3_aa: CASSQRTVATNEKLFF
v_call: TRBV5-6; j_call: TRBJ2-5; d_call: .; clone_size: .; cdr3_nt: TGTGCCAGCAGCTTTACGGGACCCCAAGAGACCCAGTACTTC; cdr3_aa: CASSFTGPQETQYF
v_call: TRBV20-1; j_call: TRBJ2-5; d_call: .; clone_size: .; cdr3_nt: TGCAGTGCTAGCCTGGGGGAGACCCAGTACTTC; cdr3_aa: CSASLGETQYF
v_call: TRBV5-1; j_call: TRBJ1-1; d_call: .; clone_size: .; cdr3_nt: TGCGCCAGCAGCTCCCTCGACAGTATGAACACTGAAGCTTTCTTT; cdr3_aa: CASSSLDSMNTEAFF
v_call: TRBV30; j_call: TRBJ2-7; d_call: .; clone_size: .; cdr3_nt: TGTGCCTGGAGAGACGGTCTAATTTACTCCTACGAGCAGTACTTC; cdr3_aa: CAWRDGLIYSYEQYF
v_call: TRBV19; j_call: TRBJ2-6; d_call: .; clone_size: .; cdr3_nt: TGTGCCAGTACCCTCTCTGGGGCCAACGTCCTGACTTTC; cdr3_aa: CASTLSGANVLTF
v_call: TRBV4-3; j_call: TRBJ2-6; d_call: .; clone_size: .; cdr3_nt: TGCGCCAGCAGCCTCGGGAATTCTGGGGCCAACGTCCTGACTTTC; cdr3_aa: CASSLGNSGANVLTF
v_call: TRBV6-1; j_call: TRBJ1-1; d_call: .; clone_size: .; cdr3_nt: TGTGCCAGCAGGGGGTGGACTGAAGCTTTCTTT; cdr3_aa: CASRGWTEAFF
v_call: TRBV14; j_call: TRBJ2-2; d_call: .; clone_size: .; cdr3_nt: TGTGCCAGCAGCCCCTTTACAGGGGGGGAGCTGTTTTTT; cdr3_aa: CASSPFTGGELFF
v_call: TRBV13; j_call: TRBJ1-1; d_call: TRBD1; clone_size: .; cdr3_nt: TGTGCCAGCAGCACCCGGACAGGGTGGAAAACCAGCACTGAAGCTTTCTTT; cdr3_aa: CASSTRTGWKTSTEAFF
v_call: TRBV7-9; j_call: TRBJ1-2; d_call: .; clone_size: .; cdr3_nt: TGTGCCAGCAGCTTAGGGGGGTCGGGCCTGGATGGCTACACCTTC; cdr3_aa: CASSLGGSGLDGYTF
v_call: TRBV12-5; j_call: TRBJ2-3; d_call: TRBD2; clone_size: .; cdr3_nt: TGTGCTAGTGGTGGGACTATCACAGATACGCAGTATTTT; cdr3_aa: CASGGTITDTQYF
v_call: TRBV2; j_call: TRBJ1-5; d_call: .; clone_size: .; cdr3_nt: TGTGCCGGAGGAACAGTTAGCAATCAGCCCCAGCATTTT; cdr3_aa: CAGGTVSNQPQHF
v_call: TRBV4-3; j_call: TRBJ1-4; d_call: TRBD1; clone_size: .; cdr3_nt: TGCGCCAGCAGACGACAGGGAGCTAATGAAAAACTGTTTTTT; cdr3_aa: CASRRQGANEKLFF
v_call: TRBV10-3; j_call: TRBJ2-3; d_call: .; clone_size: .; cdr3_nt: TGTGCCATCAGTGAGTCTAGGGCTATTAGCACAGATACGCAGTATTTT; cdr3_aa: CAISESRAISTDTQYF
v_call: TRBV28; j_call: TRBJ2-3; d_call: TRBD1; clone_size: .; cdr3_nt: TGTGCCAGCAGGGAGTCAGGGGGAGCAGATACGCAGTATTTT; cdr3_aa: CASRESGGADTQYF
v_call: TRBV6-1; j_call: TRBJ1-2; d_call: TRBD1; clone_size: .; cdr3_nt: TGTGCCAGCAGTGAAGAGGGGACAGGCTATGGCTACACCTTC; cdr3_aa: CASSEEGTGYGYTF
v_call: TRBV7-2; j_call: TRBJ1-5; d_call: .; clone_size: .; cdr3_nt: TGTGCCAGCAAATTCTCAGGGATTAGCAATCAGCCCCAGCATTTT; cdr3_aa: CASKFSGISNQPQHF
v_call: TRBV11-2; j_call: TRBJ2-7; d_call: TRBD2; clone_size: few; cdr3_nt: TGTGCCAGCACTGTCTCCCTAGCGGGGACCGGCGAGCAGTACTTC; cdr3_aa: CASTVSLAGTGEQYF
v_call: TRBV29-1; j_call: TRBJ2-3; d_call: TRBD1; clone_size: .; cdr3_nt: TGCAGCGGGGGGACAGGGGGCGGCACAGATACGCAGTATTTT; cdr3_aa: CSGGTGGGTDTQYF
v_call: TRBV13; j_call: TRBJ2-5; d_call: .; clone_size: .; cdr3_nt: TGTGCCAGCAGCCATCCGACCGTTCCCCAGTACTTC; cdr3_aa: CASSHPTVPQYF
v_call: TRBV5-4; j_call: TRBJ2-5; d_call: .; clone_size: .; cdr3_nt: TGTGCCAGCAGCTTCCGGGAACAAGAGACCCAGTACTTC; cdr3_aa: CASSFREQETQYF
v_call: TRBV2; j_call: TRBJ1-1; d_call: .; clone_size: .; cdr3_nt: TGTGCCAGCAGTGAAGTGGGGGGACGGCTGAACACTGAAGCTTTCTTT; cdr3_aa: CASSEVGGRLNTEAFF
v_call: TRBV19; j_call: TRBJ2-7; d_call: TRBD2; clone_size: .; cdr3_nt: TGTGCCAGCAACCCGGGCGGGGGGGCCTACGAGCAGTACTTC; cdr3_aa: CASNPGGGAYEQYF
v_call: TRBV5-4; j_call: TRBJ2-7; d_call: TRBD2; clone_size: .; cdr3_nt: TGTGCCAGCAGCTTGGAAGCGGGGGCCTCCTACGAGCAGTACTTC; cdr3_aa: CASSLEAGASYEQYF
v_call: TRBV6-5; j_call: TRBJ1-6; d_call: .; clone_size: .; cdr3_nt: TGTGCCAGCAGTTACGGGGGGAACTCCTATAATTCACCCCTCCACTTT; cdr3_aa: CASSYGGNSYNSPLHF
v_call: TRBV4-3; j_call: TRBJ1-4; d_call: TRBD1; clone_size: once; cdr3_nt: TGCGCCAGCAGCCAAGCCGGGACAGCAATTGAAAAACTGTTTTTT; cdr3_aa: CASSQAGTAIEKLFF
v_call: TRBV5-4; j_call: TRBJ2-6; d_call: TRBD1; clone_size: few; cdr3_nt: TGTGCCAGCAGCTTCTGGACAGGGCCGGCTGGGGCCAACGTCCTGACTTTC; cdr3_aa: CASSFWTGPAGANVLTF
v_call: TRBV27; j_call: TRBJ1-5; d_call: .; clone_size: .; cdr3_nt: TGTGCCAGCAGTTTATTAGGGAAGAATCAGCCCCAGCATTTT; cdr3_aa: CASSLLGKNQPQHF
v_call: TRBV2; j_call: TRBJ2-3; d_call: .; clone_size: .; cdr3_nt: TGTGCCAGCAACCGAAGGGGGCGGGGGCGCGCGAGCACAGATACGCAGTATTTT; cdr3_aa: CASNRRGRGRASTDTQYF
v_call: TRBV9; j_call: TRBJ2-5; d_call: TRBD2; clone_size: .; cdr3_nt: TGTGCCAGCACCCGGGGGGAGCAAGAGACCCAGTACTTC; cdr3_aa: CASTRGEQETQYF
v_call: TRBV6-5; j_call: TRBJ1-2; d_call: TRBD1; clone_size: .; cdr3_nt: TGTGCCAGCAGTTACTCATTCGGGACAGGGAATGGCTACACCTTC; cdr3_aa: CASSYSFGTGNGYTF
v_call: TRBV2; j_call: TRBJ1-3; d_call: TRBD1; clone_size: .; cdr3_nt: TGTGCCACCCACCCGGGACAGGCTCCTTTAAACACCATATATTTT; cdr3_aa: CATHPGQAPLNTIYF
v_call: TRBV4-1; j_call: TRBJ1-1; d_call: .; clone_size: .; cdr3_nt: TGCGCCAGCAGCCAACCTAGAGGACCGGCTTTCTTT; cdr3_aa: CASSQPRGPAFF
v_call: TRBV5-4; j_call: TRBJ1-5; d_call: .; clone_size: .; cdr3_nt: TGTGCCAGCAGCTCATGGGGGGACGGGCAGCCCCAGCATTTT; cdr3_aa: CASSSWGDGQPQHF
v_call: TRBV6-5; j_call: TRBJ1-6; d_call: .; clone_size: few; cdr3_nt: TGTGCCAGCAGTACAGCTGGGGGCTCACCCCTCCACTTT; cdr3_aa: CASSTAGGSPLHF
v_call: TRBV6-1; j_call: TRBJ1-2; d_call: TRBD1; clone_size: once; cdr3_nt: TGTGCCAGCAGTGGGGACAGGGGGAACGGCTACACCTTC; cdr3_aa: CASSGDRGNGYTF
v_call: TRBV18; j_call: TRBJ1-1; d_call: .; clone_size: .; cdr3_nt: TGTGCCGCCTCGAGGGAGCCGAACACTGAAGCTTTCTTT; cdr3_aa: CAASREPNTEAFF
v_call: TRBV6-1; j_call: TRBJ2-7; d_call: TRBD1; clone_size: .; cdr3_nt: TGTGCCAGCAGCGCCGGACAGGGAATGATCGGCGAGCAGTACTTC; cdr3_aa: CASSAGQGMIGEQYF
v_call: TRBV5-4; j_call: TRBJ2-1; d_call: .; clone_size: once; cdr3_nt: TGTGCCAGCAGCTTGTCTGGGAATGAGCAGTTCTTC; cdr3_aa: CASSLSGNEQFF
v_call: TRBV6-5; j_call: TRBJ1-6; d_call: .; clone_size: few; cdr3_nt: TGTGCCAGCAGTTACTGGGTGGGTAATTCACCCCTCCACTTT; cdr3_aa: CASSYWVGNSPLHF
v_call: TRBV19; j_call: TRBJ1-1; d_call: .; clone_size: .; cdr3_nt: TGTGCCAGTAGTATTGGGGGGGCGCGGAACACTGAAGCTTTCTTT; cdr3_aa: CASSIGGARNTEAFF
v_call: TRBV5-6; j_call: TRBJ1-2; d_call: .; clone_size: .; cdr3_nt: TGTGCCAGCAGCTTGCCTCTGCGTAGTGGCTACACCTTC; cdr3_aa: CASSLPLRSGYTF
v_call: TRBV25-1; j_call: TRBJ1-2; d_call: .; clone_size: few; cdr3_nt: TGTGCCAGCAGCAATACAGGTTTAGGGGGCTACACCTTC; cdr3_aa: CASSNTGLGGYTF
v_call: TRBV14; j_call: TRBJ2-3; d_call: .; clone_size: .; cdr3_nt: TGTGCCAGCAGCCAAGTTTGGGTAGATACGCAGTATTTT; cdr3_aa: CASSQVWVDTQYF
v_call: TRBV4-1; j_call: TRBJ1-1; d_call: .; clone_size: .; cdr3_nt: TGCGCCAGCAGCCAAGTCGAGAACACTGAAGCTTTCTTT; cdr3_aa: CASSQVENTEAFF